This record concerns one T cell receptor (beta chain) sequence. These data originate in a study of CXCR3-negative and CXCR3-positive naive CD8 T cells. The CDR3 consists of 12 residues. CDR1 is SGHTA, CDR2 FQGNSA, per germline. 5' RACE with UMI labels generated the TRB cDNA libraries. TCRdb re-called the 5' RACE reads and shows each CDR3 protein once, DNA omitted. The sample totals around 90,000 distinct CDR3 sequences. The rearrangement links TRBV7-2 to TRBJ2-3; TCRdb picks TRBD1, but there is no DNA to check that call. The receptor was isolated from a human donor in good health. Some clones in this sample may be carry-over from other donors' samples. Sequencing used naive CXCR3- CD8+ T cells from blood. Subset specified: CD45RO-CCR7+CD27+CD95- naive CD8+ T cells lacking CXCR3 (TNR3-). The CDR3 protein is CASSLPRDTQYF.